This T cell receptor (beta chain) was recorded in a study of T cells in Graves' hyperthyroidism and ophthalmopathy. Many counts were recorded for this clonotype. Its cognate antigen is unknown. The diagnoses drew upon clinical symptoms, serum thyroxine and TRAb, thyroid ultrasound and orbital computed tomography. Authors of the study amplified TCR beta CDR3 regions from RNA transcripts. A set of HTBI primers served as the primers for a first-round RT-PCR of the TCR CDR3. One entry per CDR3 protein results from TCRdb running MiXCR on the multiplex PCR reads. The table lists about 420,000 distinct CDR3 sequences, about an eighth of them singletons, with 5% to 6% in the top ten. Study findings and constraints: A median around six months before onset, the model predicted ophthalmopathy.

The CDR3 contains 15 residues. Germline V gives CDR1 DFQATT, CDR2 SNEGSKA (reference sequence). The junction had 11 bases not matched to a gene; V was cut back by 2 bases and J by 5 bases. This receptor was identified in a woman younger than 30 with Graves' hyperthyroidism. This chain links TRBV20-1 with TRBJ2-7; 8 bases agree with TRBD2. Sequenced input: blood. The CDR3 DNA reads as TGCAGTGCTAGACGAAGAGGCGGGAGGCAGAACGAGCAGTACTTC. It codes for CSARRRGGRQNEQYF.